This entry features one T cell receptor (beta chain) sequence. CDR3 length: 14 residues. Germline V gene lookup returns CDR1 GTSNPN and CDR2 SVGIG (reference sequence). V was clipped by 3 bases and J by 5 bases, with 13 bases between them. In the original processing: Nucleated cell counts were estimated from reference gene primer amplification. Assay: immunoSEQ multiplex PCR; the TCRdb copy retains only in-frame clones and omits some. V, J and clone size reflect that table, while D and trimming were determined from the DNA. This table holds about 290,000 clones, about nine tenths found once. These data come from a study of blood T cell repertoires in COVID-19. In the study overall: The United States, Italy and Spain were the sources of the acute and convalescent COVID-19 samples. T cells, B-cell-depleted T cells, or PBMCs supplied cDNA or gDNA.

This clonotype originated in a woman aged 30 to 39 with active or convalescent COVID-19. Specimen: peripheral blood. The V and J genes are TRBV30 and TRBJ2-2, with D hard to call. The CDR3 here is CAWRGYVGTGELFF. As DNA, the CDR3 is TGTGCCTGGAGGGGCTACGTGGGTACCGGGGAGCTGTTTTTT. Full variable domain (remainder filled in from reference TRBV30 and TRBJ2-2): SQTIHQWPATLVQPVGSPLSLECTVEGTSNPNLYWYRQAAGRGLQLLFYSVGIGQISSEVPQNLSASRPQDRQFILSSKKLLLSDSGFYLCAWRGYVGTGELFFGEGSRLTVL.